These T cell receptor beta chains were read from a single sample in a study of blood T cell repertoires in COVID-19. Method: immunoSEQ multiplex PCR; TCRdb's copy keeps in-frame clones and lacks some. The sample yields 300,000 to 350,000 clones, roughly 90% seen once. Sequencing was done on a sample of PBMCs or T cells enriched from blood (not recorded which). These receptors came from a woman aged 30 to 39 who had been exposed to COVID-19. Each CDR3 is given with its conserved first and last residue. D genes are given only for firm matches. Size is stated for part of the rows, as once, few or many counts, or as a class when the clone is expanded.

CASSLYNRGTGVSYEQYF,TGTGCCAGCAGTTTATACAACCGGGGGACAGGGGTATCCTACGAGCAGTACTTC,-,TRBJ2-7,TRBD1,TRBV27
CASSVAGYEQYF,TGTGCCAGCAGTGTCGCCGGGTACGAGCAGTACTTC,-,TRBJ2-7,-,TRBV2
CASRYSGQGGEQYF,TGTGCCAGCAGATACTCGGGACAGGGCGGCGAGCAGTACTTC,-,TRBJ2-7,TRBD1,TRBV6-2/TRBV6-3
CASRLTRGNTEAFF,TGTGCCAGCCGCCTAACCCGGGGGAACACTGAAGCTTTCTTT,few,TRBJ1-1,-,TRBV27
CASSSGQGERYGYTF,TGCGCCAGCAGCTCGGGACAGGGGGAAAGGTATGGCTACACCTTC,-,TRBJ1-2,TRBD1,TRBV5-1
CASSLNRASYEQYF,TGTGCCAGCAGCTTAAACAGGGCCTCCTACGAGCAGTACTTC,-,TRBJ2-7,-,TRBV7-2
CASSQDYYNEQFF,TGTGCCAGCAGCCAGGACTATTACAATGAGCAGTTCTTC,-,TRBJ2-1,-,TRBV2
CASSFSGEDWNEQFF,TGTGCCAGCAGTTTTTCGGGGGAGGATTGGAATGAGCAGTTCTTC,-,TRBJ2-1,-,TRBV28
CASSVISGTDTQYF,TGTGCCAGCAGCGTAATTAGCGGGACAGATACGCAGTATTTT,few,TRBJ2-3,TRBD2,TRBV9
CASSQASLGVYNEQFF,TGTGCCAGCAGCCAAGCTAGCCTTGGGGTCTACAATGAGCAGTTCTTC,-,TRBJ2-1,-,TRBV3-1/TRBV3-2
CASGFKSGLTGELFF,TGTGCTAGTGGTTTCAAGAGCGGACTCACCGGGGAGCTGTTTTTT,-,TRBJ2-2,-,TRBV12-5
CACPPLQGARNYGYTF,TGTGCCTGTCCCCCCCTTCAGGGGGCCCGTAACTATGGCTACACCTTC,-,TRBJ1-2,TRBD1,TRBV30
CASRLAGTDTQYF,TGTGCCAGCCGACTAGCGGGGACAGATACGCAGTATTTT,-,TRBJ2-3,TRBD2,TRBV27
CASSPVLNEQFF,TGTGCCAGCAGTCCCGTATTGAATGAGCAGTTCTTC,-,TRBJ2-1,-,TRBV7-9
CASTEGQGYGEQYF,TGTGCATCGACGGAAGGACAGGGGTATGGCGAGCAGTACTTC,-,TRBJ2-7,TRBD1,TRBV12-5
CASRPLYSGQLYEQYF,TGTGCCAGCAGGCCCCTCTATTCGGGACAGCTCTACGAGCAGTACTTC,-,TRBJ2-7,TRBD1,TRBV28